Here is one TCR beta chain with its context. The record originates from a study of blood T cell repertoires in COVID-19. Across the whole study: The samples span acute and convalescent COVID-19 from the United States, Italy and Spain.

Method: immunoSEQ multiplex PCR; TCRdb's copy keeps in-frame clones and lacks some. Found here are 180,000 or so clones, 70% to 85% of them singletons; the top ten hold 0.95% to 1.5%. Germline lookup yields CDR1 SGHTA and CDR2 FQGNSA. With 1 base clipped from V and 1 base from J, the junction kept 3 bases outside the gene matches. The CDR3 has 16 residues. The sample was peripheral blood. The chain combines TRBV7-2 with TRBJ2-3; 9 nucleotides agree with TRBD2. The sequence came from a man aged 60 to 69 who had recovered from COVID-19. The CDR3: CASSLERLAGTDTQYF. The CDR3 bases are TGTGCCAGCAGCTTAGAGAGACTAGCGGGCACAGATACGCAGTATTTT.